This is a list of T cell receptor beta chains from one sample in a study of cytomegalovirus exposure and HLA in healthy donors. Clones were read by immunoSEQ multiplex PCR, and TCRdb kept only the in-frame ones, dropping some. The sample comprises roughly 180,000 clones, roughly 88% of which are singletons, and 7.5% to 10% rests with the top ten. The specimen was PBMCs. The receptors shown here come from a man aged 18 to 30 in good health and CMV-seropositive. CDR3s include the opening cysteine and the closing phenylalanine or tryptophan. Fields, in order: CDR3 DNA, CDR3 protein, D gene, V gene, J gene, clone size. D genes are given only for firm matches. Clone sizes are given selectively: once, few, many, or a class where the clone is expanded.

cdr3_nt: TGTGCCAGTAGGTCTCCGGGTACCGAGCAGTACTTC
cdr3_aa: CASRSPGTEQYF
d_call: .
v_call: TRBV19
j_call: TRBJ2-7
clone_size: few

cdr3_nt: TGTGCCAGCAGGATAACAGGGGGCATGACCTACGAGCAGTACTTC
cdr3_aa: CASRITGGMTYEQYF
d_call: TRBD1
v_call: TRBV27
j_call: TRBJ2-7
clone_size: .

cdr3_nt: TGCGCCAGCAGCCAAGATTATGGCATTACCCCAGCTAACTATGGCTACACCTTC
cdr3_aa: CASSQDYGITPANYGYTF
d_call: .
v_call: TRBV4-3
j_call: TRBJ1-2
clone_size: .

cdr3_nt: TGTGCCAGCTCACCAGGAGGACTACCGAACACTGAAGCTTTCTTT
cdr3_aa: CASSPGGLPNTEAFF
d_call: .
v_call: TRBV18
j_call: TRBJ1-1
clone_size: .

cdr3_nt: TGCGCCAGCAGCCAAGGGACTAGCGGGGGGCTGTACAATGAGCAGTTCTTC
cdr3_aa: CASSQGTSGGLYNEQFF
d_call: TRBD2
v_call: TRBV5-1
j_call: TRBJ2-1
clone_size: .

cdr3_nt: TGTGCCAGTAGTTGGAGTACTAACTATGGCTACACCTTC
cdr3_aa: CASSWSTNYGYTF
d_call: .
v_call: TRBV19
j_call: TRBJ1-2
clone_size: .

cdr3_nt: TGTGCCAGCAGTCCACAGGGATATGGCCAGCCCCAGCATTTT
cdr3_aa: CASSPQGYGQPQHF
d_call: .
v_call: TRBV6-5
j_call: TRBJ1-5
clone_size: few

cdr3_nt: TGTGCCTGGATGACAGAGTACGAGCAGTACTTC
cdr3_aa: CAWMTEYEQYF
d_call: .
v_call: TRBV30
j_call: TRBJ2-7
clone_size: .

cdr3_nt: TGTGCCAGTAGTAGGGTACTAACGAGCTCCTACGAGCAGTACTTC
cdr3_aa: CASSRVLTSSYEQYF
d_call: .
v_call: TRBV19
j_call: TRBJ2-7
clone_size: .

cdr3_nt: TGTGCCAGCAGCTACAGGGTTAACTATGGCTACACCTTC
cdr3_aa: CASSYRVNYGYTF
d_call: .
v_call: TRBV27
j_call: TRBJ1-2
clone_size: .

cdr3_nt: TGTGCCAGCAGTGTGACAGCCAATAATGAAAAACTGTTTTTT
cdr3_aa: CASSVTANNEKLFF
d_call: .
v_call: TRBV28
j_call: TRBJ1-4
clone_size: .

cdr3_nt: TGTGCCAGCAGTGGGACTGAGAATGAAAAACTGTTTTTT
cdr3_aa: CASSGTENEKLFF
d_call: .
v_call: TRBV2
j_call: TRBJ1-4
clone_size: .

cdr3_nt: TGCGCCAGCAGCCAAGATCGGGCGGGGGCGCCCACCGGGGAGCTGTTTTTT
cdr3_aa: CASSQDRAGAPTGELFF
d_call: .
v_call: TRBV4-1
j_call: TRBJ2-2
clone_size: .

cdr3_nt: TGCGCCAGTGTCGGGGGGTGTTCCACTGAAGCTTTCTTT
cdr3_aa: CASVGGCSTEAFF
d_call: .
v_call: TRBV23-1
j_call: TRBJ1-1
clone_size: .

cdr3_nt: TGCGCCAGCAGCTTGTCCGTCGACTATGGCTACACCTTC
cdr3_aa: CASSLSVDYGYTF
d_call: .
v_call: TRBV5-1
j_call: TRBJ1-2
clone_size: .

cdr3_nt: TGTGCCAGCAGCCCCCGGGTCTTGGGCGGGGGGACAGATACGCAGTATTTT
cdr3_aa: CASSPRVLGGGTDTQYF
d_call: TRBD2
v_call: TRBV5-4
j_call: TRBJ2-3
clone_size: .

cdr3_nt: TGTGCCAGCAGCCCCGGACAGGGGGCGGGAACTGAAGCTTTCTTT
cdr3_aa: CASSPGQGAGTEAFF
d_call: TRBD1
v_call: TRBV7-9
j_call: TRBJ1-1
clone_size: .

cdr3_nt: TGTGCCAGCAGTTTTTACCCCACCGGAGACCAGTACTTC
cdr3_aa: CASSFYPTGDQYF
d_call: .
v_call: TRBV6-5
j_call: TRBJ2-5
clone_size: .

cdr3_nt: TGCAGCGCTAGGTCTTCTATGACCTACGAGCAGTACTTC
cdr3_aa: CSARSSMTYEQYF
d_call: .
v_call: TRBV29-1
j_call: TRBJ2-7
clone_size: .

cdr3_nt: TGTGCCAGCAGTTTAGTGGGACAAAAAGCTAACTATGGCTACACCTTC
cdr3_aa: CASSLVGQKANYGYTF
d_call: .
v_call: TRBV27
j_call: TRBJ1-2
clone_size: .

cdr3_nt: TGTGCCAGCAGCTTAGTATCTCTAGCGGGGGCCTCAAATGGCGATGAGCAGTTCTTC
cdr3_aa: CASSLVSLAGASNGDEQFF
d_call: TRBD2
v_call: TRBV7-8
j_call: TRBJ2-1
clone_size: .

cdr3_nt: TGTGCCAGCAGTGAGGATTGGGGAGCGGTAGCCAAAAACATTCAGTACTTC
cdr3_aa: CASSEDWGAVAKNIQYF
d_call: .
v_call: TRBV2
j_call: TRBJ2-4
clone_size: .

cdr3_nt: TGCAGCGTTGCGCGGACAGACACAGATACGCAGTATTTT
cdr3_aa: CSVARTDTDTQYF
d_call: .
v_call: TRBV29-1
j_call: TRBJ2-3
clone_size: few

cdr3_nt: TGTGCCAGCAGCTTAAGCGGCGGGGTCTACGAGCAGTACTTC
cdr3_aa: CASSLSGGVYEQYF
d_call: .
v_call: TRBV7-6
j_call: TRBJ2-7
clone_size: once

cdr3_nt: TGTGCCAGCAGCTTTTCACAGGGTGGCGAGCAGTACTTC
cdr3_aa: CASSFSQGGEQYF
d_call: .
v_call: TRBV13
j_call: TRBJ2-7
clone_size: .

cdr3_nt: TGTGCTGATAGGGGGGGGGCCTACAATGAGCAGTTCTTC
cdr3_aa: CADRGGAYNEQFF
d_call: .
v_call: TRBV2
j_call: TRBJ2-1
clone_size: .

cdr3_nt: TGTGCCAGCAGCTCCCCCCCAGCGGGGGGTTCCTCCTACAATGAGCAGTTCTTC
cdr3_aa: CASSSPPAGGSSYNEQFF
d_call: TRBD2
v_call: TRBV5-8
j_call: TRBJ2-1
clone_size: .

cdr3_nt: TGTGCCAGCAGCTTGGCAGGGATTAATTCACCCCTCCACTTT
cdr3_aa: CASSLAGINSPLHF
d_call: .
v_call: TRBV7-2
j_call: TRBJ1-6
clone_size: .

cdr3_nt: TGTGCCACCAGCAGAGACCCCTTCGGGGAGCTGTTTTTT
cdr3_aa: CATSRDPFGELFF
d_call: .
v_call: TRBV15
j_call: TRBJ2-2
clone_size: .

cdr3_nt: TGTGCCAGCAGCCACTGGACAGACGCGAACACCGGGGAGCTGTTTTTT
cdr3_aa: CASSHWTDANTGELFF
d_call: .
v_call: TRBV13
j_call: TRBJ2-2
clone_size: .

cdr3_nt: TGTGCCAGTAGTATAGACCAACCCGACAGGAACACTGAAGCTTTCTTT
cdr3_aa: CASSIDQPDRNTEAFF
d_call: .
v_call: TRBV19
j_call: TRBJ1-1
clone_size: .

cdr3_nt: TGTGCCAGCACCCGCACCGGGGAGCTGTTTTTT
cdr3_aa: CASTRTGELFF
d_call: .
v_call: TRBV25-1
j_call: TRBJ2-2
clone_size: .

cdr3_nt: TGTGCCAGTTCCTTCGGGGGGAATGAAAAACTGTTTTTT
cdr3_aa: CASSFGGNEKLFF
d_call: .
v_call: TRBV19
j_call: TRBJ1-4
clone_size: .

cdr3_nt: TGTGCCAGCAGCTTGACAGATATTACTGTATTGAACACTGAAGCTTTCTTT
cdr3_aa: CASSLTDITVLNTEAFF
d_call: .
v_call: TRBV7-2
j_call: TRBJ1-1
clone_size: .

cdr3_nt: TGTGCCAGCAGTCGACAGGGTTCACCCCTCCACTTT
cdr3_aa: CASSRQGSPLHF
d_call: TRBD1
v_call: TRBV6-6
j_call: TRBJ1-6
clone_size: .

cdr3_nt: TGTGCCAGCAGTTTAGAGACCCGGACAGGGGAGTATGGCTACACCTTC
cdr3_aa: CASSLETRTGEYGYTF
d_call: TRBD1
v_call: TRBV28
j_call: TRBJ1-2
clone_size: .

cdr3_nt: TGTGCCAGCAGCTTAACACCTAGCCCCTACGAGCAGTACTTC
cdr3_aa: CASSLTPSPYEQYF
d_call: .
v_call: TRBV7-6
j_call: TRBJ2-7
clone_size: .

cdr3_nt: TGCGCCAGCGGAGGACAGTTGAACACCGGGGAGCTGTTTTTT
cdr3_aa: CASGGQLNTGELFF
d_call: .
v_call: TRBV10-1
j_call: TRBJ2-2
clone_size: .

cdr3_nt: TGTGCCATCAGTGACAACAGGGGTCGTGCCGGGGAGCTGTTTTTT
cdr3_aa: CAISDNRGRAGELFF
d_call: TRBD1
v_call: TRBV10-3
j_call: TRBJ2-2
clone_size: .

cdr3_nt: TGTGCCAGCGGAACAGGGGGCCATCAGCCCCAGCATTTT
cdr3_aa: CASGTGGHQPQHF
d_call: TRBD1
v_call: TRBV27
j_call: TRBJ1-5
clone_size: .

cdr3_nt: TGTGCCAGCAGCCAAGATGTCGCGGGGGCGGGCGGGGAGCTGTTTTTT
cdr3_aa: CASSQDVAGAGGELFF
d_call: .
v_call: TRBV4-2
j_call: TRBJ2-2
clone_size: once

cdr3_nt: TGTGCCAGCATACACGCCGGGGGAACTGAAGCTTTCTTT
cdr3_aa: CASIHAGGTEAFF
d_call: .
v_call: TRBV6-1
j_call: TRBJ1-1
clone_size: .

cdr3_nt: TGTGCCAGTGGGATCGCGGGACAGGGGAGCGAGCAGTACTTC
cdr3_aa: CASGIAGQGSEQYF
d_call: TRBD1
v_call: TRBV6-6
j_call: TRBJ2-7
clone_size: .

cdr3_nt: TGTGCCAGCAGCTATAGCGTAGACACAGATACGCAGTATTTT
cdr3_aa: CASSYSVDTDTQYF
d_call: .
v_call: TRBV7-9
j_call: TRBJ2-3
clone_size: .

cdr3_nt: TGTGCCAGCAGGATAACCGGGACAGGGGATGGCTACACCTTC
cdr3_aa: CASRITGTGDGYTF
d_call: TRBD1
v_call: TRBV6-5
j_call: TRBJ1-2
clone_size: .